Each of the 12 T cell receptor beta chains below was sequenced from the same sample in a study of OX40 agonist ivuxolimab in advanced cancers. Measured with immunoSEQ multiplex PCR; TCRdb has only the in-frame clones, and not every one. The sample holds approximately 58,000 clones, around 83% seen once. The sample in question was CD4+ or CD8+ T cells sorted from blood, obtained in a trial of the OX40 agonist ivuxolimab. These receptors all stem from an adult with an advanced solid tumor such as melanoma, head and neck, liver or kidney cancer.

CDR3 region: CASRGLAGAHYNEQFF. The DNA of the CDR3 is TGTGCCAGCAGAGGACTAGCGGGAGCTCACTACAATGAGCAGTTCTTC. The chain employs TRBV2 and TRBJ2-1; 13 bases map to TRBD2. The germline V gene has CDR1 SNHLY and CDR2 FYNNEI. This CDR3 is 16 amino acids long. The trim removed 6 bases at V and 3 bases at J, leaving 5 bases unmatched. Variable domain in full (rest from reference TRBV2 and TRBJ2-1): EPEVTQTPSHQVTQMGQEVILRCVPISNHLYFYWYRQILGQKVEFLVSFYNNEISEKSEIFDDQFSVERPDGSNFTLKIRSTKLEDSAMYFCASRGLAGAHYNEQFFGPGTRLTVL.

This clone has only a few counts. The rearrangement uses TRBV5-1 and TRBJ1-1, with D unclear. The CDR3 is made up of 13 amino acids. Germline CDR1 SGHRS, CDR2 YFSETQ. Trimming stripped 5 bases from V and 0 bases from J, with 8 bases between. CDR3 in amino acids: CASSKNMNTEAFF. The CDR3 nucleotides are TGCGCCAGCAGTAAAAACATGAACACTGAAGCTTTCTTT.

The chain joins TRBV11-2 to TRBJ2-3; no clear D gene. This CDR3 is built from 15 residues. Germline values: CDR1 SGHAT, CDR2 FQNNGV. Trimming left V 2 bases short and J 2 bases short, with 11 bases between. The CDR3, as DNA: TGTGCCAGCAGCTTATCTGGGATAGTCACAGATACGCAGTATTTT. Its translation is CASSLSGIVTDTQYF.

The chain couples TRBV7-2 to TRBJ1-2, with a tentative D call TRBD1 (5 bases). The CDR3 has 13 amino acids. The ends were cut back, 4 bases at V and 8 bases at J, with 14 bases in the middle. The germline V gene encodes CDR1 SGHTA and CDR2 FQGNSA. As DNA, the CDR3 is TGTGCCAGCAGCTCCGGGGGTGGAGGAGGCTACACCTTC. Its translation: CASSSGGGGGYTF.

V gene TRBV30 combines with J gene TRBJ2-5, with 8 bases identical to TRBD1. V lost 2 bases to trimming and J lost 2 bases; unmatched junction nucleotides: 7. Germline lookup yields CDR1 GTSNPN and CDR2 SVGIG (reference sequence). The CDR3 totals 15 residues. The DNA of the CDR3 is TGTGCCTGGAGTCTGGCAGGGGGCGGACAAGAGACCCAGTACTTC. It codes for CAWSLAGGGQETQYF.

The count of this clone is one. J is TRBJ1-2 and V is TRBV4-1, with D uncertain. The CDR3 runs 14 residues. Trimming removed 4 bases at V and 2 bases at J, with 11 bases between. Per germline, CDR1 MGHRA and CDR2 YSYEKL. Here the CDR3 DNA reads TGCGCCAGCAGCCCATCCCAGGAAAACTATGGCTACACCTTC. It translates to CASSPSQENYGYTF.

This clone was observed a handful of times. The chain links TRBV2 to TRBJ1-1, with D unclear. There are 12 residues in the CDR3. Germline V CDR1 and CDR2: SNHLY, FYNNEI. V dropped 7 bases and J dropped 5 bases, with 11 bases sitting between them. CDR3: CASKTYETEAFF. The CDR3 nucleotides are TGTGCCAGCAAAACTTACGAGACTGAAGCTTTCTTT.

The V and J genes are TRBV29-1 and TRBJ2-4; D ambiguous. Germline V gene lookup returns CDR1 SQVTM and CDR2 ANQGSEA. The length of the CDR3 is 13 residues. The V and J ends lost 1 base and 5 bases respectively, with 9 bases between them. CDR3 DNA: TGCAGCGTTGAAGGTCCGGGCCAAAACATTCAGTACTTC. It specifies CSVEGPGQNIQYF. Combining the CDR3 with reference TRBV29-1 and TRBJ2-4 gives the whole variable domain SAVISQKPSRDICQRGTSLTIQCQVDSQVTMMFWYRQQPGQSLTLIATANQGSEATYESGFVIDKFPISRPNLTFSTLTVSNMSPEDSSIYLCSVEGPGQNIQYFGAGTRLSVL.

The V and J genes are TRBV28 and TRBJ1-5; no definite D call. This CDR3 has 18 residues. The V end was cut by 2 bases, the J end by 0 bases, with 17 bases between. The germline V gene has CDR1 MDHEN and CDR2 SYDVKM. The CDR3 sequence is CASSLIGSGGYSNQPQHF. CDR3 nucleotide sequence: TGTGCCAGCAGTTTAATAGGATCGGGCGGATATAGCAATCAGCCCCAGCATTTT. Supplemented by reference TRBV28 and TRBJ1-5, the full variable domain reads DVKVTQSSRYLVKRTGEKVFLECVQDMDHENMFWYRQDPGLGLRLIYFSYDVKMKEKGDIPEGYSVSREKKERFSLILESASTNQTSMYLCASSLIGSGGYSNQPQHFGDGTRLSIL.

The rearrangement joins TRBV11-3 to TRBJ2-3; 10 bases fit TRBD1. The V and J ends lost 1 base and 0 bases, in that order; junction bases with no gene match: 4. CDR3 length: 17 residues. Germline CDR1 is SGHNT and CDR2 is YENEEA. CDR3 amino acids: CASSLGDRGSSTDTQYF. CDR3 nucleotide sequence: TGTGCCAGCAGCTTAGGGGACAGGGGATCAAGCACAGATACGCAGTATTTT.

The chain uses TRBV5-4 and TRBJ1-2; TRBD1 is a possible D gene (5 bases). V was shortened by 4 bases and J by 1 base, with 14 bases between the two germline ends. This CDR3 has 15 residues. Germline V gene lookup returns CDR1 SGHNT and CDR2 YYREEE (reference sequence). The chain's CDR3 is CASSVGEGHNYGYTF. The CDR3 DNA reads TGTGCCAGCAGCGTGGGAGAGGGGCATAACTATGGCTACACCTTC. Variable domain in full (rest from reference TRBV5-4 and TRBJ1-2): ETGVTQSPTHLIKTRGQQVTLRCSSQSGHNTVSWYQQALGQGPQFIFQYYREEENGRGNFPPRFSGLQFPNYSSELNVNALELDDSALYLCASSVGEGHNYGYTFGSGTRLTVV.

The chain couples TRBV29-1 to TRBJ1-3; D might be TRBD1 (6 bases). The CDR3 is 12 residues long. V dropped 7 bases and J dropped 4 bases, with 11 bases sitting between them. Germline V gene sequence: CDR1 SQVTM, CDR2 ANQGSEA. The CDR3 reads CSGRGAGNTIYF. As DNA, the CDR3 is TGCAGCGGACGGGGGGCCGGAAACACCATATATTTT.